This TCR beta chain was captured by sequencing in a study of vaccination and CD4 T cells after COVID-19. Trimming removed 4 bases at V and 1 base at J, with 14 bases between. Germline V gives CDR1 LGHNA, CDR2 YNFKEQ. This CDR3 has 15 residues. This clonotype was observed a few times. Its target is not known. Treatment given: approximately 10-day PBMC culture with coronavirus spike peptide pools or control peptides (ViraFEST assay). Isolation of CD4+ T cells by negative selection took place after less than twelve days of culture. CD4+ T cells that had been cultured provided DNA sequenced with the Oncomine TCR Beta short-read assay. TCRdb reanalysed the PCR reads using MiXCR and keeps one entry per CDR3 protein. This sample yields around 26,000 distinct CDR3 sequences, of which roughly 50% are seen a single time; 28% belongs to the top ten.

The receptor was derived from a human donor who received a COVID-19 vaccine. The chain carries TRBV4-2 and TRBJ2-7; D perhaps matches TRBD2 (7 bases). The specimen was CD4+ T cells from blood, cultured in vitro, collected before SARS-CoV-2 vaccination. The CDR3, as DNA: TGTGCCAGCAGCCCCGAAGGGGGGGAGTCCTACGAGCAGTACTTC. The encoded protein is CASSPEGGESYEQYF.